This TCR beta chain was recorded in a study of spatial heterogeneity in lung cancer. TCRdb reprocessed the 5' RACE reads with MiXCR, giving one entry per CDR3 protein. The repertoire has about 120,000 distinct CDR3 sequences, more than 10% of them found once; the top ten carry approximately 15%. This clonotype was seen only a few times. The time point denotes: blood at routine non-recurrence follow-up after resection. Tumor, nontumor lung or frozen PBMC supplied whole RNA, sequenced without sorting. Trimming shortened V by 6 bases and J by 7 bases, and 26 bases separated the two germline ends. The germline V gene encodes CDR1 SGHRS and CDR2 YFSETQ. The CDR3 has 17 residues.

Sequencing used PBMCs, obtained at follow-up. This chain uses TRBV5-1 with TRBJ2-1; D may be TRBD1 (5 bases). The sequence was obtained from a male donor with early-stage non-small cell lung cancer. Written as DNA, the CDR3 is TGCGCCAGCATGTTTGGGGCAGGCAGGCCGATCGGTAATGAGCAGTTCTTC. Translation gives CASMFGAGRPIGNEQFF.